This T cell receptor (beta chain) was recovered during a study of T-cell reconstitution after alpha-beta-depleted transplantation in children. This clonotype was recorded a few times. Preparation of the TCRbeta library used unique molecular identifiers. TCRdb redid the calling of the PCR reads with MiXCR, one entry per CDR3 protein. The repertoire has roughly 500,000 distinct CDR3 sequences, under 15% of them found once; the top ten carry roughly 5.4%. The V segment lost 4 bases and the J segment 0 bases; nucleotides outside the gene matches: 9. This CDR3 spans 17 amino acids. Germline assignment: CDR1 SGHAT and CDR2 FQNNGV.

The specimen was PBMCs from the stem cell graft donor, collected from the stem cell graft. This rearrangement joins TRBV11-2 to TRBJ2-3; 8 bases fit TRBD2. The clonotype originates from a human donor who donated a stem cell graft to a child with combined immunodeficiency. The CDR3 nucleotides are TGTGCCAGCAGCTCCCGGGGAGCGGGAGAGAGCACAGATACGCAGTATTTT. Its translation: CASSSRGAGESTDTQYF.